This T cell receptor beta chain is drawn from a study of blood T cell repertoires in COVID-19. Study details: PBMCs, B-cell-depleted T cells, or T cells provided the cDNA or gDNA that made up the material.

This clone occurred a few times. The data were produced by immunoSEQ multiplex PCR, yet TCRdb's version contains in-frame clones alone and is incomplete. Of around 120,000 clones in the sample, around 76% were seen once. The sequence came from a man between 65 and 79 years old with acute or convalescent COVID-19. The specimen sequenced was peripheral blood.

CDR3 in amino acids: CASSLQGQGASPLHF. The DNA for the CDR3 is TGTGCCAGCAGCTTGCAGGGACAGGGGGCATCACCCCTCCACTTT. The V call is TRBV5-6, the J call TRBJ1-6, with 12 bases lining up with TRBD1. Trimming at V came to 1 base and at J to 10 bases, leaving 3 bases not matched to a gene. The CDR3 is 15 amino acids. Per the germline V gene, CDR1 is SGHDT and CDR2 is YYEEEE.